The 9 T cell receptor beta chains below all came from one sample that was sequenced in a study of post-analysis software for immune sequencing data. The study, taken as a whole, reports: Roughly 5 TRBV segments (TRBV5-6, TRBV5-1 and TRBV20-1 among them) occurred more frequently in patients than in controls.

No cognate antigen is known for these TCRs. cDNA libraries of TCR beta carried unique molecular identifiers. From the PCR reads, TCRdb called clonotypes with MiXCR, one entry per CDR3 protein. The sample lists about 200,000 distinct CDR3 sequences; approximately 30% were seen once. Source material: blood. All receptors derive from a girl aged 2 to 17 with multiple sclerosis.

This chain connects TRBV9 to TRBJ1-1; D might be TRBD1 (5 bases). Trimming shortened V by 3 bases and J by 0 bases, and 15 bases separated the two germline ends. Germline V gene data show CDR1 as SGDLS and CDR2 as YYNGEE. The CDR3 totals 16 residues. CDR3 sequence: CASSDAPGGLNTEAFF. Written as DNA, the CDR3 is TGTGCCAGCAGCGACGCTCCCGGGGGATTGAACACTGAAGCTTTCTTT.

This clonotype came up a few times. The chain carries TRBV3-1 and TRBJ2-1, with 8 bases lining up with TRBD2. CDR3 size: 17 residues. The ends lost 0 bases at V and 7 bases at J; junction bases unmatched: 11. Germline V gives CDR1 LGHDT, CDR2 YNNKEL (reference sequence). The CDR3 DNA sequence: TGTGCCAGCAGCCAAGATCGGGGGGGGACGGTGTGGAATGAGCAGTTCTTC. Protein product: CASSQDRGGTVWNEQFF.

This clonotype was seen a few times. The chain uses TRBV20-1 and TRBJ1-1; TRBD1 agrees at 8 bases. Germline assignment: CDR1 DFQATT and CDR2 SNEGSKA (reference sequence). The CDR3 runs to 15 residues. Unmatched junction bases numbered 15, after V lost 4 bases and J lost 8 bases. The CDR3 DNA follows: TGCAGTGCTACCAGTAGCAGGACAGGGATGTGGGAAGCTTTCTTT. Its protein is CSATSSRTGMWEAFF.

The chain combines TRBV20-1 with TRBJ1-1, with D tentatively TRBD1 (5 bases). Germline CDR1 and CDR2: DFQATT and SNEGSKA (reference sequence). The CDR3 length is 13 residues. The V end was cut by 6 bases, the J end by 1 base, with 12 bases between. CDR3 sequence (DNA): TGCAGTGCGCCGGGACCGGCGAACACTGAAGCTTTCTTT. Translating gives CSAPGPANTEAFF.

This clonotype was observed at least ten times. The chain links TRBV4-2 to TRBJ1-2; 9 bases agree with TRBD1. V shed 0 bases and J 2 bases; nucleotides not matched to a gene: 7. CDR3 length: 17 amino acids. Looked up from germline, CDR1 is LGHNA and CDR2 is YNFKEQ. CDR3 nucleotides: TGTGCCAGCAGCCAAGATCTAGGACAGGGGATGAACTATGGCTACACCTTC. Translated: CASSQDLGQGMNYGYTF.

This chain uses TRBV28 with TRBJ1-6, with D uncertain. The V gene's germline CDR1 is MDHEN and CDR2 SYDVKM. This CDR3 comprises 16 residues. V lost 7 bases and J lost 7, with 20 bases in between. CDR3 bases: TGTGCCAGCATAGGGTGGCAGGCCCTTAAGAATTCACCCCTCCACTTT. Amino acids: CASIGWQALKNSPLHF.

This clonotype has more than one count but fewer than ten. The chain links TRBV4-2 to TRBJ2-2, with D hard to call. Germline CDR1 reads LGHNA; CDR2 reads YNFKEQ. V was clipped by 0 bases and J by 1 base, with 9 bases between them. The CDR3 covers 16 residues. The DNA for the CDR3 is TGTGCCAGCAGCCAAGATAATTCGGGGAACACCGGGGAGCTGTTTTTT. It codes for CASSQDNSGNTGELFF.

The chain uses TRBV12-3 or TRBV12-4 and TRBJ2-5; weak D call: TRBD2 (6 bases). The CDR3 loop spans 15 amino acids. Trimming took off 3 bases at V and 0 bases at J, with 11 bases between the two ends. CDR3 nucleotides: TGTGCCAGCAGTTTTCTAGCGAGGGACCAAGAGACCCAGTACTTC. Its protein product is CASSFLARDQETQYF.

In its sample, this clonotype was seen a few times. The V and J genes are TRBV4-2 and TRBJ1-6; D uncertain. The length of the CDR3 is 16 residues. V lost 4 bases and J lost 0, with 10 bases in between. Germline CDR1 reads LGHNA; CDR2 reads YNFKEQ. The CDR3 bases are TGTGCCAGCAGCCCTCAGGATAGCTCCTATAATTCACCCCTCCACTTT. Protein product: CASSPQDSSYNSPLHF.